This TCR beta chain stems from a study of response to subunit inactivated influenza vaccine. Findings of the study overall: It was the authors' suggestion that each seasonal influenza vaccination recruits few new T cells.

Ten or more counts support this clonotype. Its antigen remains unidentified. The CDR3 has 12 residues. Germline V gene lookup returns CDR1 SQVTM and CDR2 ANQGSEA. V was shortened by 1 base and J by 4 bases, with 7 bases between the two germline ends. TCRdb re-called the RT-PCR reads through MiXCR, storing one row per CDR3 protein. This repertoire shows under 950,000 distinct CDR3 sequences, 21% found once; its top ten account for roughly 10%. This sequence was found in a man aged 50-60 years who received an inactivated influenza vaccine. Source: PBMCs from blood, taken more than 4 days after vaccination. V gene TRBV29-1 combines with J gene TRBJ1-2; D is possibly TRBD1 (5 bases). The CDR3 reads CSVEGDSYGYTF. The CDR3 region has the DNA TGCAGCGTTGAAGGAGACAGCTATGGCTACACCTTC.